These 26 T cell receptor beta chains share one sample of origin, sequenced in a study of blood T cell repertoires in COVID-19. Libraries were prepared by immunoSEQ multiplex PCR; TCRdb keeps only in-frame clonotypes and omits some of them. The sample lists 250,000 to 300,000 clones; around 89% were seen once. Sequenced: PBMCs or T cells enriched from blood (not recorded which). These receptors were taken from a woman aged 55-75 years in a cohort exposed to, infected with or recovered from COVID-19 (not recorded which).

The chain combines TRBV28 with TRBJ1-5; 8 positions agree with TRBD1. The V segment lost 5 bases and the J segment 4 bases; nucleotides outside the gene matches: 10. This CDR3 spans 16 amino acids. The V gene's germline CDR1 is MDHEN and CDR2 SYDVKM. The CDR3: CASSMPPGQDNQPQHF. In DNA form, the CDR3 reads TGTGCCAGCAGTATGCCCCCGGGACAGGATAATCAGCCCCAGCATTTT.

The CDR3 bases are TGCAGCGTTCGCGGGGACGGCGAACCTAACTATGGCTACACCTTC. It is translated as CSVRGDGEPNYGYTF. The gene calls are TRBV29-1 and TRBJ1-2; possible D gene TRBD1, 5 bases. The CDR3 length is 15 residues. Germline assignment: CDR1 SQVTM and CDR2 ANQGSEA. Trimming shortened V by 5 bases and J by 0 bases, and 16 bases separated the two germline ends. The whole variable domain, remainder taken from reference TRBV29-1 and TRBJ1-2, is SAVISQKPSRDICQRGTSLTIQCQVDSQVTMMFWYRQQPGQSLTLIATANQGSEATYESGFVIDKFPISRPNLTFSTLTVSNMSPEDSSIYLCSVRGDGEPNYGYTFGSGTRLTVV.

Only one count was recorded for this clone. This rearrangement joins TRBV5-1 to TRBJ2-7, with a tentative D call TRBD1 (6 bases). V was shortened by 2 bases and J by 2 bases, with 17 bases between the two germline ends. Per germline, CDR1 SGHRS and CDR2 YFSETQ. The CDR3 is made up of 16 amino acids. The CDR3 reads CASSFKATGTTYEQYF. DNA of the CDR3: TGCGCCAGCAGCTTTAAGGCGACAGGTACTACCTACGAGCAGTACTTC.

This clone occurred a few times. The chain combines TRBV19 with TRBJ1-4, with D perhaps matching TRBD1 (6 bases). CDR1 is LNHDA and CDR2 is SQIVND in the germline V gene (reference sequence). CDR3 length equals 13 residues. Trimming shortened V by 5 bases and J by 11 bases, and 15 bases separated the two germline ends. CDR3 in DNA: TGTGCCAGTAGTTCCTCAGGGGCTGGGAAACTGTTTTTT. Protein sequence: CASSSSGAGKLFF.

CDR3 region: CASSLREDHKTQYF. The CDR3 DNA reads TGTGCCAGCAGCTTACGGGAGGACCATAAGACCCAGTACTTC. The chain recombines TRBV7-2 with TRBJ2-5; TRBD2 matches 7 bases. The CDR3 spans 14 residues. Losses at the gene ends were 2 bases for V and 6 bases for J; bases not matched to a gene: 6. Germline assignment: CDR1 SGHTA and CDR2 FQGNSA.

The chain employs TRBV6-5 and TRBJ1-1, with D possibly TRBD1 on 5 matching bases. The CDR3 has 13 amino acids. The germline gives CDR1 MNHEY, CDR2 SVGAGI. Trimming pared 3 bases from V and 10 bases from J, leaving 15 bases between. CDR3 loop: CASSYTDTKGAFF. The CDR3 DNA sequence: TGTGCCAGCAGTTATACGGACACAAAAGGAGCTTTCTTT.

This chain uses TRBV2 with TRBJ2-1; 10 bases match TRBD2. CDR1 SNHLY and CDR2 FYNNEI come from the germline V gene. Trimming removed 8 bases from V and 3 bases from J; junction bases left unmatched: 10. This CDR3 is built from 16 residues. The CDR3 coding sequence is TGTGCCAGCGATCCCCCTAGCGGGAGCAACTACAATGAGCAGTTCTTC. Encoded protein: CASDPPSGSNYNEQFF.

The chain couples TRBV28 to TRBJ2-7, with 9 bases fitting TRBD1. The length of the CDR3 is 14 residues. Germline CDR1 reads MDHEN; CDR2 reads SYDVKM. V lost 3 bases and J lost 4; bases outside the gene matches: 4. The chain's CDR3 is CASSFTGGGYEQYF. CDR3 sequence (DNA): TGTGCCAGCAGTTTTACAGGGGGCGGGTACGAGCAGTACTTC.

This chain joins TRBV29-1 and TRBJ2-7; 8 bases are a match to TRBD1. J lost 3 bases, V lost 4 bases, and 5 bases had no gene match. In germline, CDR1 is SQVTM, CDR2 ANQGSEA. CDR3 length equals 13 residues. Written as DNA, the CDR3 is TGCAGCGTTGTTAACAGGGGGATCTACGAGCAGTACTTC. It is translated as CSVVNRGIYEQYF.

The chain links TRBV5-1 to TRBJ2-7, with 15 bases lining up with TRBD2. This CDR3 contains 18 residues. Unmatched junction bases numbered 10, after V lost 4 bases and J lost 2 bases. Germline V gene lookup returns CDR1 SGHRS and CDR2 YFSETQ. The CDR3 protein is CASSPGLAGGVLPYEQYF. The CDR3 region has the DNA TGCGCCAGCAGCCCGGGACTAGCGGGAGGAGTTTTACCCTACGAGCAGTACTTC.

This clone has more than one count but fewer than ten. The CDR3 loop is CASSAGTGNRETQYF. For the CDR3, the DNA is TGTGCCAGCAGCGCCGGGACAGGGAATCGGGAGACCCAGTACTTC. The chain carries TRBV7-2 and TRBJ2-5; 9 bases agree with TRBD1. The length of the CDR3 is 15 residues. The germline V gene encodes CDR1 SGHTA and CDR2 FQGNSA. The V gene end was trimmed by 5 bases and the J gene end by 5 bases; junction bases not matched to a gene: 9.

This clone was detected once. The chain carries TRBV28 and TRBJ1-5; 7 nucleotides line up with TRBD1. This CDR3 is 15 amino acids long. Germline V lookup: CDR1 MDHEN, CDR2 SYDVKM. With 6 bases clipped from V and 2 bases from J, the junction kept 7 bases outside the gene matches. The CDR3 DNA reads as TGTGCCAGCAGACCTCTCACAGGGGGCAATCAGCCCCAGCATTTT. This encodes CASRPLTGGNQPQHF.

This clone was seen only once. CDR3 nucleotides: TGTGCCAGTAGCGACTTAGCTAACTATGGCTACACCTTC. It codes for CASSDLANYGYTF. The V gene is TRBV19, the J gene TRBJ1-2, with D unresolved. Germline V gene lookup returns CDR1 LNHDA and CDR2 SQIVND (reference sequence). The V and J ends lost 6 bases and 0 bases respectively, with 8 bases between them. The CDR3 contains 13 residues.

This clone has more than one count but fewer than ten. This chain joins TRBV2 and TRBJ2-4, with TRBD1 identical over 7 bases. With V trimmed by 2 bases and J by 10 bases, 8 bases remained unmatched. The germline V gene encodes CDR1 SNHLY and CDR2 FYNNEI. The length of the CDR3 is 14 residues. The CDR3 DNA follows: TGTGCCAGCAGTGAAAGGGGGCCCCGGAGGATTCAGTACTTC. This sequence encodes CASSERGPRRIQYF. The full variable domain, completed using reference TRBV2 and TRBJ2-4, is EPEVTQTPSHQVTQMGQEVILRCVPISNHLYFYWYRQILGQKVEFLVSFYNNEISEKSEIFDDQFSVERPDGSNFTLKIRSTKLEDSAMYFCASSERGPRRIQYFGAGTRLSVL.

The rearrangement links TRBV6-2 or TRBV6-3 to TRBJ2-1; D is uncertain. The CDR3 runs 16 residues. With 0 bases removed from V and 2 bases from J, the gap between germline ends came to 11 bases. Germline loops: CDR1 MNHEY, CDR2 SVGEGT. CDR3 protein: CASSYSGSVTYNEQFF. The DNA for the CDR3 is TGTGCCAGCAGTTACTCGGGCTCCGTGACCTACAATGAGCAGTTCTTC.

This chain uses TRBV7-9 with TRBJ1-2, with 10 bases aligning to TRBD1. V lost 5 bases and J lost 5; bases outside the gene matches: 11. Looked up from germline, CDR1 is SEHNR and CDR2 is FQNEAQ (reference sequence). There are 16 residues in the CDR3. CDR3 sequence: CASSRPTGGGRYGYTF. CDR3 nucleotide sequence: TGTGCCAGCAGCCGGCCGACAGGGGGCGGGAGGTATGGCTACACCTTC.

The V call is TRBV24-1, the J call TRBJ2-2; D remains ambiguous. CDR3 length equals 15 residues. Germline V gene lookup returns CDR1 KGHDR and CDR2 SFDVKD. V lost 0 bases, J lost 4 bases, and 8 bases lay in between. CDR3 sequence: CATSDLASLTGELFF. In DNA, the CDR3 is TGTGCCACCAGTGATTTGGCGAGTCTCACCGGGGAGCTGTTTTTT.

CDR3 coding DNA: TGTGCCATCAGACACAGGGAGTCGGCCACTGAAGCTTTCTTT. Translating gives CAIRHRESATEAFF. The rearrangement joins TRBV10-3 to TRBJ1-1; weak D call: TRBD1 (6 bases). Trimming shortened V by 6 bases and J by 4 bases, and 15 bases separated the two germline ends. This CDR3 region has 14 residues. Germline V gene sequence: CDR1 ENHRY, CDR2 SYGVKD.

The CDR3: CASSGQGDYGYTF. CDR3 nucleotide sequence: TGTGCCAGCAGTGGACAGGGAGACTATGGCTACACCTTC. The V and J genes are TRBV2 and TRBJ1-2; 7 nucleotides match TRBD1. The CDR3 consists of 13 residues. V gave up 4 bases and J gave up 3 bases; unmatched junction bases: 2. CDR1 is SNHLY, CDR2 FYNNEI, per germline.

The chain combines TRBV7-2 with TRBJ1-1, with D possibly TRBD1 on 6 matching bases. Germline-derived CDR1 and CDR2 are SGHTA and FQGNSA. Trimming removed 0 bases at V and 4 bases at J, with 9 bases between. The CDR3 is 14 amino acids. CDR3 nucleotides: TGTGCCAGCAGCTTAGCAGGGGGGGTCACTGAAGCTTTCTTT. Amino acid sequence: CASSLAGGVTEAFF. The whole variable domain, filled in from reference TRBV7-2 and TRBJ1-1, reads GAGVSQSPSNKVTEKGKDVELRCDPISGHTALYWYRQSLGQGLEFLIYFQGNSAPDKSGLPSDRFSAERTGGSVSTLTIQRTQQEDSAVYLCASSLAGGVTEAFFGQGTRLTVV.

This sequence joins TRBV29-1 and TRBJ2-7; a weak D match, TRBD1 (6 bases). Between the trimmed V and J ends, which lost 4 bases and 2 bases, there was a span of 12 bases. Germline CDR1 and CDR2: SQVTM and ANQGSEA. This CDR3 has 13 residues. CDR3 residues: CSVVPGVTYEQYF. In DNA form, the CDR3 reads TGCAGCGTTGTTCCAGGGGTAACCTACGAGCAGTACTTC.

V is TRBV25-1 and J is TRBJ1-5; D unresolved. V was shortened by 1 base and J by 2 bases, with 6 bases between the two germline ends. The germline gives CDR1 MGHDK, CDR2 SYGVNS. The CDR3 has 14 residues. CDR3 sequence: CASSEWGGNQPQHF. The CDR3 DNA is TGTGCCAGCAGTGAATGGGGAGGCAATCAGCCCCAGCATTTT.

This clone was counted between two and nine times. Written as DNA, the CDR3 is TGTGCCAGTAGTATGAGGGACAGCATCACAGATACGCAGTATTTT. Translating it yields CASSMRDSITDTQYF. The rearrangement uses TRBV19 and TRBJ2-3; TRBD1 aligns across 7 bases. Germline V gene data show CDR1 as LNHDA and CDR2 as SQIVND (reference sequence). This CDR3 contains 15 residues. Unmatched junction bases numbered 5, after V lost 3 bases and J lost 2 bases.

The sample holds one count of this clone. J is TRBJ1-1 and V is TRBV29-1; TRBD1 matches 7 bases. CDR3 size: 13 residues. The V and J ends lost 7 bases and 4 bases, in that order; junction bases with no gene match: 9. Germline CDR1 and CDR2: SQVTM and ANQGSEA. CDR3 region: CSAVTGYGTEAFF. CDR3 DNA sequence: TGCAGCGCCGTGACAGGGTACGGCACTGAAGCTTTCTTT.

This sequence joins TRBV6-5 and TRBJ1-2, with D possibly matching TRBD1 (6 bases). The CDR3 extends over 13 amino acids. The germline V gene has CDR1 MNHEY and CDR2 SVGAGI. The V and J ends lost 6 bases and 8 bases respectively, with 16 bases between them. The CDR3 loop reads CASRLQGVRGYTF. In DNA, the CDR3 is TGTGCCAGCAGGCTACAGGGAGTTAGGGGCTACACCTTC.

CDR3 in DNA: TGTGCCATTGGACTGTCGAGCTCCTACAATGAGCAGTTCTTC. Translating it yields CAIGLSSSYNEQFF. The V and J genes are TRBV10-3 and TRBJ2-1; TRBD2 is a possible D gene (5 bases). The germline gives CDR1 ENHRY, CDR2 SYGVKD. With 9 bases removed from V and 0 bases from J, the gap between germline ends came to 12 bases. The CDR3 extends over 14 amino acids.